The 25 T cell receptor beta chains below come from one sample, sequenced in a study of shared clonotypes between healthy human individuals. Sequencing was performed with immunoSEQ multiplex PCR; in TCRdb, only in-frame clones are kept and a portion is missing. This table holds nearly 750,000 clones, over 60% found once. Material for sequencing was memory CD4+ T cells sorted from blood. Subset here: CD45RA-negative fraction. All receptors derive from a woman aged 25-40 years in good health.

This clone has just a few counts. The CDR3 DNA is TGTGCCAGCAGCATTACAGGGGGCACCGGGGAGCTGTTTTTT. It translates to CASSITGGTGELFF. The chain recombines TRBV5-5 with TRBJ2-2, with 8 bases matching TRBD1. CDR1 and CDR2 from the germline V gene are SGHKS and YYEKEE (reference sequence). The CDR3 consists of 14 residues. J gave up 4 bases and V 4 bases, and 3 bases lay outside the gene matches.

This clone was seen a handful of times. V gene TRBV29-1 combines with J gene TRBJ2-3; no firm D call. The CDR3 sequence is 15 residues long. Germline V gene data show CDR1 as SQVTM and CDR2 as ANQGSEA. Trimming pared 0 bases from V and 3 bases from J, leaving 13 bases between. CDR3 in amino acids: CSVEDTNIGTDTQYF. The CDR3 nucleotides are TGCAGCGTTGAAGACACCAATATTGGAACAGATACGCAGTATTTT.

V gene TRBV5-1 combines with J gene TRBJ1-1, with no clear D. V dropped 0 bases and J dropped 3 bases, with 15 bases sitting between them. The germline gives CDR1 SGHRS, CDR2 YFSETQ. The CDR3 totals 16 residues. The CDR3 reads CASSLVPRGRDTEAFF. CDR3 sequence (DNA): TGCGCCAGCAGCTTGGTACCCAGAGGGAGGGACACTGAAGCTTTCTTT.

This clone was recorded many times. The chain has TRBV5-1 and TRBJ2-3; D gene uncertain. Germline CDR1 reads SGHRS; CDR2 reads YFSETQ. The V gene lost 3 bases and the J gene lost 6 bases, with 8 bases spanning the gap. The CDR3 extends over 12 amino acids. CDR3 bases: TGCGCCAGCAGCTCTTCGCTGGATACGCAGTATTTT. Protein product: CASSSSLDTQYF. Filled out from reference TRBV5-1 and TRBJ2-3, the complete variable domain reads KAGVTQTPRYLIKTRGQQVTLSCSPISGHRSVSWYQQTPGQGLQFLFEYFSETQRNKGNFPGRFSGRQFSNSRSEMNVSTLELGDSALYLCASSSSLDTQYFGPGTRLTVL.

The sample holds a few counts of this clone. The CDR3 coding sequence is TGTGCCAGCAGCTTAGGAGGGACTAATATTTACAATGAGCAGTTCTTC. It encodes CASSLGGTNIYNEQFF. V gene TRBV11-3 combines with J gene TRBJ2-1; 7 bases map to TRBD2. V lost 1 base and J lost 4; bases outside the gene matches: 7. The CDR3 consists of 16 residues. The germline V gene encodes CDR1 SGHNT and CDR2 YENEEA.

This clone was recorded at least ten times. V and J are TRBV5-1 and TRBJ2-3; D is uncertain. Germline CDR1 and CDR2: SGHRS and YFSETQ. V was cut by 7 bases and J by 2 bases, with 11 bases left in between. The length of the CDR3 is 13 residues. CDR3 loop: CASGTGATDTQYF. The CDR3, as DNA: TGCGCCAGCGGAACCGGTGCCACAGATACGCAGTATTTT.

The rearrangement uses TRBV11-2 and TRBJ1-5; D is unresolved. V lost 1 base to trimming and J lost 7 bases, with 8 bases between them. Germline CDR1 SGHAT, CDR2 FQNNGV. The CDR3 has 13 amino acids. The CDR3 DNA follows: TGTGCCAGCAGCTTAGCCCCGGACCAGCCCCAGCATTTT. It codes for CASSLAPDQPQHF.

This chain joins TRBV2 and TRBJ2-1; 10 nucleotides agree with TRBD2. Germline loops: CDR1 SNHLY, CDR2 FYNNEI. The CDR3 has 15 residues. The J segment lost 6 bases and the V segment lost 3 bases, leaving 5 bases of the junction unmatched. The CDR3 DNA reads TGTGCCAGCAGTGATTTCCTAGCGGGAGTCAATGAGCAGTTCTTC. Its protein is CASSDFLAGVNEQFF.

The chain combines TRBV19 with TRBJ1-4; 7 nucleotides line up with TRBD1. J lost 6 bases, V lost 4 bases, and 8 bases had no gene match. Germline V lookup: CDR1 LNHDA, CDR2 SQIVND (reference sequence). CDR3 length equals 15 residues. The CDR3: CASSTYRGSDEKLFF. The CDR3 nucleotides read TGTGCCAGTAGTACATACAGGGGATCTGATGAAAAACTGTTTTTT.

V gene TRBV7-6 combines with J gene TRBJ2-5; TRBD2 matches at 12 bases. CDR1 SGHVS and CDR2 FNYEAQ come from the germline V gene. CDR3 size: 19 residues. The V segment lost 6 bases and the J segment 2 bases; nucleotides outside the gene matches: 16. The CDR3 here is CASRKEGGLAGSRQETQYF. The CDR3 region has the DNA TGTGCCAGCAGAAAAGAGGGGGGACTAGCGGGTTCGAGACAAGAGACCCAGTACTTC.

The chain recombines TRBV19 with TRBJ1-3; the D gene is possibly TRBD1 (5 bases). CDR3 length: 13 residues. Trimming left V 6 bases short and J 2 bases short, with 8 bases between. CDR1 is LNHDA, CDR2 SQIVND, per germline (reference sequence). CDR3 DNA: TGTGCCAGTAGCAGGGATCCTGGAAACACCATATATTTT. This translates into CASSRDPGNTIYF.

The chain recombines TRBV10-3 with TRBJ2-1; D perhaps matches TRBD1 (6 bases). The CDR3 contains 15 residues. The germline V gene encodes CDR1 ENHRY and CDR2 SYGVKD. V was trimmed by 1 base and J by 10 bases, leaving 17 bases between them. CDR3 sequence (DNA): TGTGCCATCAGTGAGTTTGTTTATGGGGGCAGCGAGCAGTTCTTC. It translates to CAISEFVYGGSEQFF.

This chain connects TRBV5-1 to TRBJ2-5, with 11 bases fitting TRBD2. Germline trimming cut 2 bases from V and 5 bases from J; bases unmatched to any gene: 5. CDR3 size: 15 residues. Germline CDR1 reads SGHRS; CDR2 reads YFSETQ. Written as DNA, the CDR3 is TGCGCCAGCAGCTTACTAGCGGGAGTTGAGGAGACCCAGTACTTC. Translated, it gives CASSLLAGVEETQYF.

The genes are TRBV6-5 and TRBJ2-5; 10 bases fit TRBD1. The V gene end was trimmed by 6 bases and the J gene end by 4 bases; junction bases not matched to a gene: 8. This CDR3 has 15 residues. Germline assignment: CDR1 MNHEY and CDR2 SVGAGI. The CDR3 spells CASRPDRGRAETQYF. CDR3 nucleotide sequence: TGTGCCAGCAGACCCGACAGGGGGCGCGCAGAGACCCAGTACTTC.

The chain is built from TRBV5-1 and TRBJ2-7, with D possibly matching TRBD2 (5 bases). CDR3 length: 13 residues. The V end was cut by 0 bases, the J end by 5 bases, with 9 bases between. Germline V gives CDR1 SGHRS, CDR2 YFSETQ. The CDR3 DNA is TGCGCCAGCAGCTTGGGCCCTAGCAACGAGCAGTACTTC. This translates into CASSLGPSNEQYF.

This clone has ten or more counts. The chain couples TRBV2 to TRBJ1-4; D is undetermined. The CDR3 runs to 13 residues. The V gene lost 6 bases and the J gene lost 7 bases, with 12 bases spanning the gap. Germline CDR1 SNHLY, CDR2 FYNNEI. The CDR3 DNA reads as TGTGCCAGCAGGGATAAATCGGGTGAAAAACTGTTTTTT. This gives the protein CASRDKSGEKLFF.

The CDR3: CASHPARGRALTDTQYF. The DNA for the CDR3 is TGCGCCAGTCACCCCGCTCGGGGGAGGGCCCTGACAGATACGCAGTATTTT. This chain uses TRBV5-1 with TRBJ2-3; 7 positions match TRBD2. Unmatched junction bases numbered 18, after V lost 8 bases and J lost 3 bases. CDR1 is SGHRS and CDR2 is YFSETQ in the germline V gene. This CDR3 comprises 17 residues.

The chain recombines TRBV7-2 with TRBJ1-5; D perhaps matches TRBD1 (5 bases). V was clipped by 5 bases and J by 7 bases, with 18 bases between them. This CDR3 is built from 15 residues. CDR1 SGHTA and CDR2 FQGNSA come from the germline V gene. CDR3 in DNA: TGTGCCAGCAGCACCGGGACGGAGGCTTGGCAGCCCCAGCATTTT. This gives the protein CASSTGTEAWQPQHF.

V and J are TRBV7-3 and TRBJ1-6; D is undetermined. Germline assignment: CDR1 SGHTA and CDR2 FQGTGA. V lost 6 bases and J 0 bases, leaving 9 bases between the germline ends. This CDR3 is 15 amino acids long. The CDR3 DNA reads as TGTGCCAGCAGGGGCCGCAGCTCCTATAATTCACCCCTCCACTTT. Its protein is CASRGRSSYNSPLHF.

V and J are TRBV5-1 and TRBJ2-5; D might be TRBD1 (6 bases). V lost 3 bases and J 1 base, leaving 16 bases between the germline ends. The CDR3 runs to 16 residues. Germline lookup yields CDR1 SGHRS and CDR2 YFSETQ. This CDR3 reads CASSWGHGAGQETQYF. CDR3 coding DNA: TGCGCCAGCAGCTGGGGGCATGGTGCGGGCCAAGAGACCCAGTACTTC.

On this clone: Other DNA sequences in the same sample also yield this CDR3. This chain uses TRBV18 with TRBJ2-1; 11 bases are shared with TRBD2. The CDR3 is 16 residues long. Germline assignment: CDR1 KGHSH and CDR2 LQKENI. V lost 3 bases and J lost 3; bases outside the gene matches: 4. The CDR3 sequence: CASSPGGLAGYNEQFF. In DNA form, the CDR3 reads TGTGCCAGCTCACCGGGAGGACTAGCGGGCTACAATGAGCAGTTCTTC.

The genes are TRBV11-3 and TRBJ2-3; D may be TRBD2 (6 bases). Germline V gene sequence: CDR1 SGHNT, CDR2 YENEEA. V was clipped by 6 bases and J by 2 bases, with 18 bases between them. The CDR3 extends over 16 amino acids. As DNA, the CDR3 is TGTGCCAGCAGTGGTCGGGCGGGATCTCCCACAGATACGCAGTATTTT. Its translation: CASSGRAGSPTDTQYF.

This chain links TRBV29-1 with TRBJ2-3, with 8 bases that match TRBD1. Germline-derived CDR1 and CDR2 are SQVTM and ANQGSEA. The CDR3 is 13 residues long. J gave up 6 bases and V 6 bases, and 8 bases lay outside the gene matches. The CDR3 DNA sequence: TGCAGCGTCCGGCCGGGACAGGCGGATACGCAGTATTTT. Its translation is CSVRPGQADTQYF.

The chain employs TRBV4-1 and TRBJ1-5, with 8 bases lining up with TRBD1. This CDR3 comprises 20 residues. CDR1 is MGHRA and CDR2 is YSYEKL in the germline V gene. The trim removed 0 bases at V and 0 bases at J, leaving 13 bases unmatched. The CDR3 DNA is TGCGCCAGCAGCCAAGATACCTGGGGACAGGCGGATTATAGCAATCAGCCCCAGCATTTT. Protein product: CASSQDTWGQADYSNQPQHF.

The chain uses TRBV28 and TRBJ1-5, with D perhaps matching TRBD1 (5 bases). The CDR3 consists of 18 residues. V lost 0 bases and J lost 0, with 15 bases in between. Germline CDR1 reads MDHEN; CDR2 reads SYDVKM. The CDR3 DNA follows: TGTGCCAGCAGTTTATGGGCAGGGTCGTGGGCTAGCAATCAGCCCCAGCATTTT. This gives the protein CASSLWAGSWASNQPQHF.